This T cell receptor beta chain was retrieved from a study of blood T cells in healthy people across ages. The V gene end was trimmed by 4 bases and the J gene end by 11 bases; junction bases not matched to a gene: 18. The CDR3 runs 16 residues. A J-beta primer mix and a sample-barcoded 5' primer were used in a second PCR of about 6 to 12 cycles. In TCRdb, the 5' RACE reads were re-called with MiXCR into one record per CDR3 protein. This sample has 800,000 to 900,000 distinct CDR3 sequences; 62% occur once, and the top ten carry 25% to 35%. J is TRBJ2-5 and V is TRBV12-3 or TRBV12-4; 8 nucleotides align to TRBD1. The sequence was collected from a man aged 25 to 40 in good health. Sequences were obtained from blood. CDR3: CASSSRGQNKIKEQYF. The CDR3 DNA reads TGTGCCAGCAGTTCCAGGGGGCAGAACAAAATAAAGGAGCAGTACTTC.